A single T cell receptor beta chain is shown here with its context. Its antigen is still unknown. The input lacks base qualities; no much larger clone sits a single base away. These data come from a study of OX40 agonist ivuxolimab in advanced cancers. Looking at the study overall: Ivuxolimab was a fully human IgG2 agonistic monoclonal antibody targeting the costimulatory receptor OX40 (CD134). Intravenous ivuxolimab was administered to patients every 2 weeks at six dose levels: 0.01, 0.1, 0.3, 1.5, 3 and 10 mg/kg. Of the 50 to 55 patients in dose escalation, around 20 had hepatocellular carcinoma, roughly 15 had melanoma, 9 had renal cell carcinoma and 9 had head and neck cancer. The dose-escalation cohort was around 84% male with a mean age of about 65 years, ranging from about 20 to 85. Prior anti-PD-1, anti-PD-L1 or anti-CTLA-4 therapy was permitted, and approximately 41% of dose-escalation patients had received checkpoint inhibitors. Partial responses occurred in three dose-escalation patients: two with cutaneous melanoma and one with hepatocellular carcinoma. The purpose of peripheral TCRbeta sequencing was to test whether ivuxolimab changed TCR sequence diversity and led to clonal T-cell expansion. The paper covers the monotherapy dose-escalation part of the phase I ivuxolimab trial, which included N of about 50 patients.

To sequence the TCRbeta CDR3 region, genomic DNA was isolated from the sorted cells. TCRbeta CDR3 regions were sequenced using the immunoSEQ Assay. TCRdb re-hosts the immuneACCESS table, in-frame sequences only. Its copies lack some clones; in the studies checked, an unresolved V gene accounts for under half of them, and the cause for the rest is not known. This sample comprises tens of thousands of clones, around 94% of them detected only once. Jointly, the top ten make up 9.5% to 11% of the sample. Broader findings and caveats from the paper: At doses of 0.1 to 3.0 mg/kg, clonal expansion of both CD4+ and CD8+ T cells in blood was seen between baseline and week 6. In the 0.1-3.0 mg/kg groups, partial responders were among the patients with the lowest normalized peripheral clonal expansion, particularly in CD8+ T cells. After ivuxolimab, CD8+ T cells had more expanded clones than CD4+ T cells on average. Antigen specificity was not determined for the clonally expanded peripheral T cells. Low levels of normalized T-cell clonal expansion were also seen in some patients who did not respond.

Taken from the germline V gene (reference sequence), the CDR1 and CDR2 loops are GTSNPN and SVGIG. Here V drops 3 bases and J drops 6 bases, and the junction holds 9 bases not matched to any gene. Reading from cysteine to phenylalanine, the CDR3 counts 14 amino acids. The entry retains the CDR3 DNA only, 42 bases that are in frame from base 1. The trial excluded patients who had a history of autoimmune disease or who were on systemic immunosuppression. Peripheral blood for TCR sequencing was drawn from every dose cohort at baseline, at cycle 4 day 1 and at cycle 7 day 1. Samples were obtained from an open-label, multicenter, first-in-human phase I dose-escalation trial of ivuxolimab. Adults with locally advanced or metastatic head and neck squamous cell, hepatocellular, melanoma or renal cell carcinoma were enrolled in the trial. Before TCR sequencing, CD4+ T cells and CD8+ T cells were sorted from peripheral blood as separate populations.

This specimen was CD4+ or CD8+ T cells sorted from blood, taken in a trial of the OX40 agonist ivuxolimab. This sequence originates from an adult with an advanced solid tumor such as melanoma, head and neck, liver or kidney cancer. The V and J genes are TRBV30 and TRBJ2-3, with 7 central nucleotides matching TRBD2. This receptor carries the CDR3 CAWSRGGSGDTQYF. The base sequence is TGTGCCTGGAGCCGCGGCGGGAGTGGGGATACGCAGTATTTT.